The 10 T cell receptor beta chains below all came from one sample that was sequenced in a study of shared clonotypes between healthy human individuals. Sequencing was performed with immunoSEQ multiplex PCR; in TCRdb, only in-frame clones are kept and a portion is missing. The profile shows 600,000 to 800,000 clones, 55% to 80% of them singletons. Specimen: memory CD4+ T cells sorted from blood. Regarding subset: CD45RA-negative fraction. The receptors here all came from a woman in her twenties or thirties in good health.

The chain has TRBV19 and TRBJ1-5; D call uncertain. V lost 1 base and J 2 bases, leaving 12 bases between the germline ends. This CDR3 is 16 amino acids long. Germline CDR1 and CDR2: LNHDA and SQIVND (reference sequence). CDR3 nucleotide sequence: TGTGCCAGTAGTATAGTAAGAGGGTTGGGCAATCAGCCCCAGCATTTT. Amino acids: CASSIVRGLGNQPQHF.

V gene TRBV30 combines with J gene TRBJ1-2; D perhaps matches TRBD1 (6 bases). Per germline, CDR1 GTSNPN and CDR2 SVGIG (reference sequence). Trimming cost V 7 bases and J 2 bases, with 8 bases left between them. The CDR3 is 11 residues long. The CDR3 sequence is CALQGNYGYTF. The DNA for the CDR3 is TGTGCCTTACAGGGAAACTATGGCTACACCTTC.

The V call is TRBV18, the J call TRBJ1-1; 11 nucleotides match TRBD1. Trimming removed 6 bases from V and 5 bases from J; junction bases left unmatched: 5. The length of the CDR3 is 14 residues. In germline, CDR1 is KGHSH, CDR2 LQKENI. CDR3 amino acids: CASSRTGGKTEAFF. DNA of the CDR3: TGTGCCAGCTCCCGGACAGGGGGCAAGACTGAAGCTTTCTTT.

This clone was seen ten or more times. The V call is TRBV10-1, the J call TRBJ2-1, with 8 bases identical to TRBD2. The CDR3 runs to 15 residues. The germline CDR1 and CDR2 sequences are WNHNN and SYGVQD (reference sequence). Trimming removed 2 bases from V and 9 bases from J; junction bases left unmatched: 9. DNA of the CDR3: TGCGCCAGCAGTGAGGTGAGCGGGAGCCCCAGTGAGCAGTTCTTC. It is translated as CASSEVSGSPSEQFF.

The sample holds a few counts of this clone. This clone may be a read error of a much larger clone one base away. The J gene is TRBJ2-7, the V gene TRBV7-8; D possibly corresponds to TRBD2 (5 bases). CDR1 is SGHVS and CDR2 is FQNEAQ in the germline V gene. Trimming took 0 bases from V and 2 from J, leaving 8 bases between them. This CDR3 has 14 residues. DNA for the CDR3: TGTGCCAGCAGCTTAGCGGGCGGGCCCTACGAGCAGTACTTC. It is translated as CASSLAGGPYEQYF.

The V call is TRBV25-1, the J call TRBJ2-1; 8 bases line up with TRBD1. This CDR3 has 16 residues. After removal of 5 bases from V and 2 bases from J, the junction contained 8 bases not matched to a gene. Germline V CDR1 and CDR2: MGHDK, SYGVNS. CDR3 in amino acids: CASSSDRGLAYNEQFF. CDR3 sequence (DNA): TGTGCCAGCAGTAGTGACAGGGGACTTGCCTACAATGAGCAGTTCTTC. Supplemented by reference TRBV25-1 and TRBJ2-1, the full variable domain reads EADIYQTPRYLVIGTGKKITLECSQTMGHDKMYWYQQDPGMELHLIHYSYGVNSTEKGDLSSESTVSRIRTEHFPLTLESARPSHTSQYLCASSSDRGLAYNEQFFGPGTRLTVL.

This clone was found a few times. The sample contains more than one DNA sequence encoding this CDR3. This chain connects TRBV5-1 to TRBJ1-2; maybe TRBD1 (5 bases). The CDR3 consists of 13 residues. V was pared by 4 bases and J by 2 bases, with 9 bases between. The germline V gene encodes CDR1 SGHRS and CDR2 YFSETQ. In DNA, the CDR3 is TGCGCCAGCAGCCGTGACAGCAACTATGGCTACACCTTC. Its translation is CASSRDSNYGYTF.

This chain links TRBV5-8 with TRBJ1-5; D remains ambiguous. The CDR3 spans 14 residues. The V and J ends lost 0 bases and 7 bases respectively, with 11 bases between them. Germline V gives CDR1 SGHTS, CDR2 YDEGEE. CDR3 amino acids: CASSLDSVRQPQHF. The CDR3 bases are TGTGCCAGCAGCTTGGACAGTGTTAGGCAGCCCCAGCATTTT.

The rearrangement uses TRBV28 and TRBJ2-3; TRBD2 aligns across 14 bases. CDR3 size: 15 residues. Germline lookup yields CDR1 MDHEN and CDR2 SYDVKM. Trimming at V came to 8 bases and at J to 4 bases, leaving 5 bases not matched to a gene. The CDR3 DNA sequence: TGTGCCAGCCGACTAGCGGGAGGGCCCGCAGATACGCAGTATTTT. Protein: CASRLAGGPADTQYF.

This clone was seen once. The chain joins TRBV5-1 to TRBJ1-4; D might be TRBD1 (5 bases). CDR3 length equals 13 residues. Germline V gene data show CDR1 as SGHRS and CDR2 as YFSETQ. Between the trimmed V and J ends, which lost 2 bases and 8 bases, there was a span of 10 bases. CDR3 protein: CASSLGDQEKLFF. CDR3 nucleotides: TGCGCCAGCAGCTTAGGGGATCAGGAAAAACTGTTTTTT.